One sample yielded the 25 T cell receptor beta chains listed below, sequenced in a study of cytomegalovirus exposure and HLA in healthy donors. 13 Jbeta primers and 60 Vbeta primers were used for the PCR. Repertoires were generated with immunoSEQ multiplex PCR, while TCRdb's copy carries only in-frame clones and drops some. The sample includes 150,000 to 200,000 clones, 82% of them seen just once. The sequenced sample was PBMCs. These receptors were taken from a girl under 18 in good health and CMV-seropositive.

This clone was observed a handful of times. V gene TRBV5-4 combines with J gene TRBJ1-1; D remains ambiguous. In germline, CDR1 is SGHNT, CDR2 YYREEE (reference sequence). The CDR3 consists of 15 residues. The V and J ends lost 3 bases and 5 bases respectively, with 17 bases between them. The CDR3: CASSSPGRPGTEAFF. In nucleotides, the CDR3 is TGTGCCAGCAGCTCCCCGGGCAGGCCGGGGACTGAAGCTTTCTTT.

This clone appeared a single time. Other DNA sequences of this sample code for an identical CDR3. The chain has TRBV20-1 and TRBJ1-1; D is possibly TRBD1 (6 bases). The CDR3 covers 11 residues. Germline V gives CDR1 DFQATT, CDR2 SNEGSKA (reference sequence). V lost 5 bases and J lost 4, with 8 bases in between. CDR3 bases: TGCAGTGCTCGGACAGTCACTGAAGCTTTCTTT. This encodes CSARTVTEAFF.

This clone has just a few counts. The chain uses TRBV9 and TRBJ2-1, with a tentative D call TRBD2 (7 bases). Trimming removed 3 bases at V and 2 bases at J, with 15 bases between. CDR1 is SGDLS, CDR2 YYNGEE, per germline. The CDR3 spans 16 residues. For the CDR3, the DNA is TGTGCCAGCAGCGCTGCGGGGGCCCTTACCTACAATGAGCAGTTCTTC. This codes for CASSAAGALTYNEQFF.

This rearrangement joins TRBV6-6 to TRBJ1-2; 9 positions match TRBD1. The CDR3 spans 15 residues. Germline V gene sequence: CDR1 MNHNY, CDR2 SVGAGI (reference sequence). V shed 6 bases, J shed 4 bases, and the junction held 9 bases outside the gene matches. CDR3 amino acids: CASSPTGGNIYGYTF. The CDR3 coding sequence is TGTGCCAGCAGCCCGACAGGGGGTAATATCTATGGCTACACCTTC.

The genes are TRBV14 and TRBJ1-2; no definite D call. Germline lookup yields CDR1 SGHDN and CDR2 FVKESK. CDR3 size: 12 residues. Trimming cost V 4 bases and J 5 bases, with 8 bases left between them. The CDR3 protein is CASSRSGYGYTF. The CDR3 DNA is TGTGCCAGCAGCCGGAGTGGATATGGCTACACCTTC.

The rearrangement uses TRBV4-2 and TRBJ2-2; the match to TRBD2 covers 8 bases. The CDR3 is 21 amino acids. V lost 1 base, J lost 0 bases, and 16 bases stayed unmatched. CDR1 and CDR2 from the germline V gene are LGHNA and YNFKEQ. Here the CDR3 DNA reads TGTGCCAGCAGCCAAGTCCTGTTTAGCGGGAACCAAAAGACGAACACCGGGGAGCTGTTTTTT. Protein sequence: CASSQVLFSGNQKTNTGELFF.

V gene TRBV25-1 combines with J gene TRBJ2-7; tentatively, D is TRBD1 (6 bases). V was clipped by 4 bases and J by 3 bases, with 10 bases between them. The CDR3 has 13 residues. Germline CDR1 is MGHDK and CDR2 is SYGVNS. CDR3 nucleotide sequence: TGTGCCAGCAGTGGTGCCAGGGGCTACGAGCAGTACTTC. Translation gives CASSGARGYEQYF.

The chain joins TRBV5-1 to TRBJ2-3; TRBD1 aligns across 8 bases. J was trimmed by 2 bases and V by 4 bases; bases with no gene match: 9. CDR3 size: 16 residues. Germline CDR1 is SGHRS and CDR2 is YFSETQ. The CDR3 bases are TGCGCCAGCAGCGCTGGGGGGACAGGAAACACAGATACGCAGTATTTT. Translating it yields CASSAGGTGNTDTQYF.

The chain joins TRBV5-4 to TRBJ2-5, with TRBD2 identical over 8 bases. CDR1 is SGHNT and CDR2 is YYREEE in the germline V gene (reference sequence). The length of the CDR3 is 17 residues. V trimming: 4 bases; J trimming: 1 base; junction bases outside the gene matches: 12. The CDR3 DNA reads as TGTGCCAGCAGCCATCCTTCGGGCGGGGGGCTCCAAGAGACCCAGTACTTC. Amino acids: CASSHPSGGGLQETQYF.

This chain links TRBV7-9 with TRBJ1-1; a possible D gene is TRBD1 (6 bases). V lost 6 bases, J lost 1 base, and 6 bases lay in between. The germline gives CDR1 SEHNR, CDR2 FQNEAQ (reference sequence). The CDR3 runs to 12 residues. CDR3 protein: CASRQGNTEAFF. In nucleotides, the CDR3 is TGTGCCAGCAGACAGGGGAACACTGAAGCTTTCTTT. The whole variable domain, remainder taken from reference TRBV7-9 and TRBJ1-1, is DTGVSQNPRHKITKRGQNVTFRCDPISEHNRLYWYRQTLGQGPEFLTYFQNEAQLEKSRLLSDRFSAERPKGSFSTLEIQRTEQGDSAMYLCASRQGNTEAFFGQGTRLTVV.

The chain employs TRBV4-3 and TRBJ2-7; tentative D call: TRBD1 (6 bases). Trimming took off 4 bases at V and 4 bases at J, with 20 bases between the two ends. Germline V CDR1 and CDR2: LGHNA, YSLEER. This CDR3 region has 16 residues. CDR3 sequence: CASSRQIGQGMYEQYF. The CDR3 DNA sequence: TGCGCCAGCAGCCGACAAATCGGGCAGGGGATGTACGAGCAGTACTTC.

The rearrangement uses TRBV15 and TRBJ2-1; perhaps TRBD1 as D (7 bases). Per germline, CDR1 LNHNV and CDR2 YYDKDF (reference sequence). V was cut by 0 bases and J by 13 bases, with 13 bases left in between. The CDR3 length is 13 residues. The CDR3 DNA is TGTGCCACCAGCAGAGACCGACAGGGAGGCCAGTTCTTC. Its translation: CATSRDRQGGQFF.

In regard to this clone: Other DNA variants within this sample encode the same CDR3. The CDR3 DNA follows: TGCGCCAGCAGCTCCACAGTTAACTATGGCTACACCTTC. This translates into CASSSTVNYGYTF. The chain recombines TRBV5-1 with TRBJ1-2; D is unclear. Trimming removed 3 bases at V and 1 base at J, with 7 bases between. This CDR3 is 13 amino acids long. CDR1 is SGHRS, CDR2 YFSETQ, per germline.

The chain recombines TRBV5-4 with TRBJ2-5; 8 nucleotides match TRBD2. Trimming cost V 2 bases and J 5 bases; bases outside gene matches: 14. Germline V CDR1 and CDR2: SGHNT, YYREEE (reference sequence). The length of the CDR3 is 17 residues. Here the CDR3 reads CASSFGQTGGMWETQYF. The CDR3 nucleotides read TGTGCCAGCAGCTTTGGTCAAACGGGAGGGATGTGGGAGACCCAGTACTTC.

The chain couples TRBV7-6 to TRBJ2-7; no firm D call. Trimming took off 1 base at V and 1 base at J, with 14 bases between the two ends. The CDR3 totals 16 residues. The germline V gene encodes CDR1 SGHVS and CDR2 FNYEAQ. The CDR3 DNA is TGTGCCAGCAGCTTAGAATCCCCACATCCTTCCTACGAGCAGTACTTC. This translates into CASSLESPHPSYEQYF.

The chain couples TRBV2 to TRBJ1-1; D perhaps matches TRBD1 (5 bases). This CDR3 is built from 17 residues. The germline gives CDR1 SNHLY, CDR2 FYNNEI. V lost 2 bases and J 4 bases, leaving 20 bases between the germline ends. In nucleotides, the CDR3 is TGTGCCAGCAGTGAACCGGGGGGTTCGGGACGCGGCACTGAAGCTTTCTTT. The encoded protein is CASSEPGGSGRGTEAFF. Combining the CDR3 with reference TRBV2 and TRBJ1-1 gives the whole variable domain EPEVTQTPSHQVTQMGQEVILRCVPISNHLYFYWYRQILGQKVEFLVSFYNNEISEKSEIFDDQFSVERPDGSNFTLKIRSTKLEDSAMYFCASSEPGGSGRGTEAFFGQGTRLTVV.

The table lists this clone with a few counts. This chain joins TRBV4-3 and TRBJ1-1; TRBD1 is a possible D gene (5 bases). Germline values: CDR1 LGHNA, CDR2 YSLEER. V lost 0 bases to trimming and J lost 1 base, with 6 bases between them. CDR3 length equals 14 residues. The CDR3 region is CASSQDDRNTEAFF. In DNA form, the CDR3 reads TGCGCCAGCAGCCAAGACGACAGGAACACTGAAGCTTTCTTT.

This clone appeared once. The V gene is TRBV5-1, the J gene TRBJ2-1; 14 bases match TRBD2. Germline V gene lookup returns CDR1 SGHRS and CDR2 YFSETQ. After removal of 3 bases from V and 4 bases from J, the junction contained 18 bases not matched to a gene. This CDR3 contains 21 residues. DNA of the CDR3: TGCGCCAGCAGCTCCGGACTAGCGGGAGGATTTATTGATATCTTATACAATGAGCAGTTCTTC. Translation: CASSSGLAGGFIDILYNEQFF.

The J gene is TRBJ2-5, the V gene TRBV28; perhaps TRBD1 as D (6 bases). Trimming shortened V by 1 base and J by 5 bases, and 23 bases separated the two germline ends. This CDR3 comprises 18 residues. Looked up from germline, CDR1 is MDHEN and CDR2 is SYDVKM. The CDR3 DNA sequence: TGTGCCAGCAGTTTATTCGCGTTCCTGGGGGCTGACGAGGAGACCCAGTACTTC. Its protein product is CASSLFAFLGADEETQYF.

The chain joins TRBV9 to TRBJ2-1, with 9 bases lining up with TRBD1. The germline CDR1 and CDR2 sequences are SGDLS and YYNGEE. J was trimmed by 13 bases and V by 3 bases; bases with no gene match: 5. This CDR3 spans 12 amino acids. As DNA, the CDR3 is TGTGCCAGCAGCGGACCGGACAGGGGACAGTTCTTC. Its protein product is CASSGPDRGQFF.

This clone was picked up a small number of times. The chain is built from TRBV4-3 and TRBJ2-5; TRBD2 matches 14 bases. In germline, CDR1 is LGHNA, CDR2 YSLEER. Trimming at V came to 0 bases and at J to 2 bases, leaving 5 bases not matched to a gene. The CDR3 contains 18 residues. The CDR3 DNA is TGCGCCAGCAGCCAAGATCGGGGACTAGCGGGGGATCAAGAGACCCAGTACTTC. It encodes CASSQDRGLAGDQETQYF.

This chain links TRBV4-1 with TRBJ2-3; TRBD2 matches at 9 bases. V lost 4 bases to trimming and J lost 6 bases; unmatched junction nucleotides: 17. Germline lookup yields CDR1 MGHRA and CDR2 YSYEKL. The CDR3 loop spans 18 amino acids. DNA of the CDR3: TGCGCCAGCAGCCCGGACACTCAGATAGCGGGAGTTTCCGATACGCAGTATTTT. Protein product: CASSPDTQIAGVSDTQYF.

The chain employs TRBV19 and TRBJ2-1; 7 bases are a match to TRBD2. The ends lost 7 bases at V and 8 bases at J; junction bases unmatched: 11. The V gene's germline CDR1 is LNHDA and CDR2 SQIVND (reference sequence). The CDR3 is 14 residues long. The CDR3 nucleotides read TGTGCCAGTAAAAGCGGGACCCCCTCGGATGAGCAGTTCTTC. It is translated as CASKSGTPSDEQFF.

The chain employs TRBV6-5 and TRBJ2-7; TRBD2 aligns across 11 bases. The germline CDR1 and CDR2 sequences are MNHEY and SVGAGI. This CDR3 is built from 13 residues. The V gene end was trimmed by 10 bases and the J gene end by 2 bases; junction bases not matched to a gene: 4. CDR3 in amino acids: CATTSGKPYEQYF. CDR3 nucleotide sequence: TGTGCCACGACTAGCGGGAAACCCTACGAGCAGTACTTC.

The chain links TRBV28 to TRBJ1-1; weak D call: TRBD1 (6 bases). Germline CDR1 MDHEN, CDR2 SYDVKM. The V end lost 4 bases, the J end lost 6 bases, and 18 bases lay between the germline ends. The CDR3 runs 15 residues. The chain's CDR3 is CASSSWTAGGPEAFF. CDR3 nucleotides: TGTGCCAGCAGTTCCTGGACAGCGGGGGGTCCTGAAGCTTTCTTT.